A selection of T cell receptor beta chains follows, all from one sample in a study of blood T cells in healthy people across ages. One entry per CDR3 protein results from TCRdb running MiXCR on the 5' RACE reads. This sample carries about 1.6 million distinct CDR3 sequences, approximately 32% of them seen once, and the ten largest clones take approximately 10%. Source material: blood. The receptors here all came from a woman aged 30 to 39 in good health. CDR3s include the opening cysteine and the closing phenylalanine or tryptophan. The order of the fields is V gene, CDR3 length, clone size, D gene, J gene, CDR3 protein, CDR3 DNA. A D gene is named only where the DNA matches it firmly. Only part of the rows carry a size: once, few, many, or a class if the clone is expanded.

V: TRBV14; length: 13; size: few; D: -; J: TRBJ2-3; CDR3: CASSVRWSDTQYF; DNA: TGTGCCAGCAGTGTCCGATGGTCAGATACGCAGTATTTT
V: TRBV9; length: 17; size: few; D: -; J: TRBJ2-1; CDR3: CASSPRILQSSYNEQFF; DNA: TGTGCCAGCAGCCCCCGTATCCTACAGAGCTCCTACAATGAGCAGTTCTTC
V: TRBV5-1; length: 15; size: -; D: -; J: TRBJ2-2; CDR3: CASWALFPNTGELFF; DNA: TGCGCCAGCTGGGCTCTATTCCCGAACACCGGGGAGCTGTTTTTT
V: TRBV4-1; length: 15; size: many; D: TRBD1; J: TRBJ2-3; CDR3: CASSPETGRTDTQYF; DNA: TGCGCCAGCAGTCCGGAGACAGGGCGCACAGATACGCAGTATTTT
V: TRBV10-3; length: 13; size: -; D: -; J: TRBJ2-1; CDR3: CATCMSSYNEQFF; DNA: TGTGCCACCTGCATGAGCTCCTACAATGAGCAGTTCTTC
V: TRBV3-1; length: 16; size: -; D: -; J: TRBJ2-5; CDR3: CASSQEWKQPQETQYF; DNA: TGTGCCAGCAGCCAAGAATGGAAACAGCCTCAAGAGACCCAGTACTTC
V: TRBV6-2/TRBV6-3; length: 15; size: -; D: -; J: TRBJ2-5; CDR3: CASSYSEDTGGTQYF; DNA: TGTGCCAGCAGTTACTCAGAGGACACAGGAGGGACCCAGTACTTC
V: TRBV7-8; length: 15; size: -; D: -; J: TRBJ2-1; CDR3: CASSLARATGNEQFF; DNA: TGTGCCAGCAGCTTAGCGCGAGCCACGGGCAATGAGCAGTTCTTC
V: TRBV27; length: 15; size: many; D: TRBD1; J: TRBJ1-5; CDR3: CASSSGTGGNQPQHF; DNA: TGTGCCAGCAGTTCCGGGACAGGGGGCAATCAGCCCCAGCATTTT
V: TRBV29-1; length: 14; size: many; D: -; J: TRBJ2-5; CDR3: CSVELVRGKETQYF; DNA: TGCAGCGTTGAGTTGGTTAGAGGGAAAGAGACCCAGTACTTC
V: TRBV11-2; length: 12; size: -; D: -; J: TRBJ2-2; CDR3: CASSLEKGELFF; DNA: TGTGCCAGCAGCTTAGAAAAAGGGGAGCTGTTTTTT
V: TRBV4-1; length: 15; size: -; D: TRBD2; J: TRBJ2-7; CDR3: CASSQISSGSYEQYF; DNA: TGCGCCAGCAGCCAAATATCTAGCGGGAGCTACGAGCAGTACTTC
V: TRBV20-1; length: 11; size: once; D: -; J: TRBJ2-7; CDR3: CSAATNYEQYF; DNA: TGCAGTGCCGCGACTAACTACGAGCAGTACTTC
V: TRBV20-1; length: 13; size: -; D: -; J: TRBJ2-7; CDR3: CSANRPSPPEQYF; DNA: TGCAGTGCTAACCGGCCTAGCCCCCCCGAGCAGTACTTC
V: TRBV6-4; length: 16; size: -; D: TRBD2; J: TRBJ2-7; CDR3: CASSEGLADSYNEQYF; DNA: TGTGCCAGCAGTGAGGGACTAGCGGACTCCTACAATGAGCAGTACTTC
V: TRBV7-9; length: 15; size: few; D: -; J: TRBJ2-7; CDR3: CASSFLGTEPTKQYF; DNA: TGTGCCAGCAGCTTCCTCGGGACGGAGCCTACGAAGCAGTACTTC